The clone carrying this TCR beta chain has just a few counts. Its antigen is unidentified. From RNA transcripts, TCR beta CDR3 regions were amplified. The TCR CDR3 was amplified in a first-round RT-PCR using the HTBI primer set. TCRdb recomputed calls from the multiplex PCR reads with MiXCR, one row per CDR3 protein. This sample has 300,000 to 400,000 distinct CDR3 sequences, with 15% to 20% found just once. This sample was included in a study of T cells in Graves' hyperthyroidism and ophthalmopathy. Findings and caveats of the study: For ophthalmopathy, model prediction preceded onset by a median approximately 6 months. Among clonotypes expanded in thyroid above 0.001, most were also found in blood. From stable hyperthyroidism, ophthalmopathy was separated by a 13 V-J model.

Input material: blood. The TCR originated in a woman aged 45-59 years with Graves' hyperthyroidism.

In DNA, the CDR3 is TGCGCCAGCAGCTCCACTTGGACAGGAGACTTTGGCTACACCTTC. It translates to CASSSTWTGDFGYTF. J is TRBJ1-2 and V is TRBV5-1; 7 bases agree with TRBD1. CDR1 and CDR2 from the germline V gene are SGHRS and YFSETQ. V gave up 3 bases and J gave up 7 bases; unmatched junction bases: 12. The CDR3 consists of 15 residues.